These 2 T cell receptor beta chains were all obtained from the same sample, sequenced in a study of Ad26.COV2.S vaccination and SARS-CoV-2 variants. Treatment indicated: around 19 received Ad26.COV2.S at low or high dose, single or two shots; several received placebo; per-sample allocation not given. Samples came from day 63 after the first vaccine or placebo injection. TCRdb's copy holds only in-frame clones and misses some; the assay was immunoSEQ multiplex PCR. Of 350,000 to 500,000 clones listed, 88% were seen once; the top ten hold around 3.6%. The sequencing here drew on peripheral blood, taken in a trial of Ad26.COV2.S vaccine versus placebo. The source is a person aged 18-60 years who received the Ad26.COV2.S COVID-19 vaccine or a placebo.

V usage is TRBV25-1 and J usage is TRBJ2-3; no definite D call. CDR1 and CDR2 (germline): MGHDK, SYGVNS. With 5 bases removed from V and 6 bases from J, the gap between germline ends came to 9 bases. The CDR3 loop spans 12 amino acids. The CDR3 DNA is TGTGCCAGCAGTCCACAGAGGGATACGCAGTATTTT. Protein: CASSPQRDTQYF.

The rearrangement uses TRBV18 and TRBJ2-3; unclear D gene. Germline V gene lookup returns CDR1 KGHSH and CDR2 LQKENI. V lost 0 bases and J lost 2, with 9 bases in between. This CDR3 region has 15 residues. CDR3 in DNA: TGTGCCAGCTCACCACCAGGATTCCTCACAGATACGCAGTATTTT. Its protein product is CASSPPGFLTDTQYF. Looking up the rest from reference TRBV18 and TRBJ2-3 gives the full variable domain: NAGVMQNPRHLVRRRGQEARLRCSPMKGHSHVYWYRQLPEEGLKFMVYLQKENIIDESGMPKERFSAEFPKEGPSILRIQQVVRGDSAAYFCASSPPGFLTDTQYFGPGTRLTVL.